This T cell receptor (beta chain) emerged from a study of T cell responses to AZD1222 COVID-19 vaccine. The CDR3 length is 12 residues. The V and J ends lost 5 bases and 2 bases respectively, with 3 bases between them. Using immunoSEQ multiplex PCR, the repertoire was profiled, and TCRdb retains in-frame clones only, with some absent. This sample yields 100,000 to 150,000 clones, of which around nine tenths are seen a single time; 6.9% belongs to the top ten. The gene calls are TRBV12-3 or TRBV12-4 and TRBJ2-2; D gene unclear. The sample in question was peripheral blood, obtained on day 0 of AZD1222 vaccination. The sequence derives from an adult in good health. CDR3: CASSTNTGELFF. In DNA form, the CDR3 reads TGTGCCAGCAGTACCAACACCGGGGAGCTGTTTTTT.